These 24 T cell receptor beta chains were sequenced from one sample in a study of blood T cell repertoires in COVID-19. The assay was immunoSEQ multiplex PCR, and TCRdb's table has in-frame clones only and misses some. The table has 140,000 or so clones, approximately 84% seen once. The source material was PBMCs or T cells enriched from blood (not recorded which). These receptors originate from a woman between 45 and 65 years old with acute COVID-19.

The chain employs TRBV5-4 and TRBJ2-7, with TRBD2 matching 7 bases. J was trimmed by 2 bases and V by 4 bases; bases with no gene match: 3. Per germline, CDR1 SGHNT and CDR2 YYREEE (reference sequence). This CDR3 contains 13 residues. CDR3 nucleotides: TGTGCCAGCAGCGGGGGGACTACCTACGAGCAGTACTTC. This translates into CASSGGTTYEQYF.

The CDR3 spells CAISESTGGQPQHF. The CDR3 coding sequence is TGTGCCATCAGTGAGTCTACAGGGGGACAGCCCCAGCATTTT. The chain combines TRBV10-3 with TRBJ1-5; 8 bases map to TRBD1. J gave up 7 bases and V 0 bases, and 2 bases lay outside the gene matches. The CDR3 totals 14 residues. Per germline, CDR1 ENHRY and CDR2 SYGVKD.

Only a few counts were recorded for this clone. The CDR3 DNA reads as TGTGCCAGCACCCAAGGGGGGGGAGAGGCAGATACGCAGTATTTT. This codes for CASTQGGGEADTQYF. This chain joins TRBV7-7 and TRBJ2-3, with TRBD2 as a possible D gene (7 bases). V was clipped by 7 bases and J by 4 bases, with 18 bases between them. This CDR3 comprises 15 residues. The germline gives CDR1 SSHAT, CDR2 FNYEAQ (reference sequence).

This clone was seen only a few times. The rearrangement uses TRBV6-6 and TRBJ2-2; 9 positions agree with TRBD2. Germline V gene data show CDR1 as MNHNY and CDR2 as SVGAGI (reference sequence). V shed 6 bases, J shed 4 bases, and the junction held 18 bases outside the gene matches. This CDR3 contains 19 residues. DNA of the CDR3: TGTGCCAGCAGCTCCGGTGAGGGTGCTAGCGGGGCCTCCACCGGGGAGCTGTTTTTT. Translated, it gives CASSSGEGASGASTGELFF.

This rearrangement joins TRBV7-2 to TRBJ2-5; 10 bases fit TRBD2. Per the germline V gene, CDR1 is SGHTA and CDR2 is FQGNSA. The V gene end was trimmed by 5 bases and the J gene end by 0 bases; junction bases not matched to a gene: 12. The CDR3 has 18 amino acids. The CDR3 sequence is CASSPNARLAGHQETQYF. The CDR3 nucleotides read TGTGCCAGCAGCCCAAACGCCCGACTAGCGGGCCACCAAGAGACCCAGTACTTC. Looking up the rest from reference TRBV7-2 and TRBJ2-5 gives the full variable domain: GAGVSQSPSNKVTEKGKDVELRCDPISGHTALYWYRQSLGQGLEFLIYFQGNSAPDKSGLPSDRFSAERTGGSVSTLTIQRTQQEDSAVYLCASSPNARLAGHQETQYFGPGTRLLVL.

The V and J genes are TRBV9 and TRBJ2-1; the D is unclear. Trimming took off 0 bases at V and 8 bases at J, with 18 bases between the two ends. From germline, CDR1 is SGDLS and CDR2 YYNGEE. CDR3 length equals 16 residues. The DNA for the CDR3 is TGTGCCAGCAGCGTAGCAGGCGTCCCCTCCGGATATGAGCAGTTCTTC. The encoded protein is CASSVAGVPSGYEQFF.

The rearrangement links TRBV7-2 to TRBJ2-7; TRBD2 matches at 8 bases. The junction had 6 bases not matched to a gene; V was cut back by 3 bases and J by 2 bases. The V gene's germline CDR1 is SGHTA and CDR2 FQGNSA. CDR3 length: 15 residues. CDR3 in amino acids: CASSFGPSGPYEQYF. The DNA for the CDR3 is TGTGCCAGCAGCTTTGGGCCTAGCGGGCCCTACGAGCAGTACTTC.

The chain recombines TRBV3-1 (or the pseudogene TRBV3-2) with TRBJ1-5; D is perhaps TRBD1 (5 bases). V was shortened by 8 bases and J by 4 bases, with 12 bases between the two germline ends. Germline assignment: CDR1 LGHDT and CDR2 YNNKEL (reference sequence). The CDR3 spans 13 residues. The CDR3 reads CASSHTGNQPQHF. CDR3 nucleotide sequence: TGTGCCAGCTCCCATACAGGTAATCAGCCCCAGCATTTT.

The chain has TRBV11-2 and TRBJ1-3; TRBD1 matches 9 bases. This CDR3 is built from 15 residues. CDR1 and CDR2 (germline): SGHAT, FQNNGV. Unmatched junction bases numbered 8, after V lost 5 bases and J lost 6 bases. CDR3 loop: CASSATGGAENTIYF. As DNA, the CDR3 is TGTGCCAGCAGCGCAACAGGGGGCGCGGAAAACACCATATATTTT.

V and J are TRBV6-4 and TRBJ1-2; D remains unclear. This CDR3 region has 14 residues. The germline V gene encodes CDR1 MRHNA and CDR2 SNTAGT. With 3 bases removed from V and 4 bases from J, the gap between germline ends came to 12 bases. In DNA, the CDR3 is TGTGCCAGCAGTGAGACTGCCTCGGGCTATGGCTACACCTTC. Translating it yields CASSETASGYGYTF.

This chain links TRBV5-1 with TRBJ2-1; 8 bases map to TRBD2. This CDR3 is built from 16 residues. The germline V gene has CDR1 SGHRS and CDR2 YFSETQ. Trimming removed 4 bases from V and 5 bases from J; junction bases left unmatched: 11. DNA of the CDR3: TGCGCCAGCAGCCGCGGGGAAGCGGGGGCACACAATGAGCAGTTCTTC. It yields the protein CASSRGEAGAHNEQFF.

The chain is built from TRBV10-3 and TRBJ2-7; a possible D gene is TRBD2 (5 bases). Germline CDR1 ENHRY, CDR2 SYGVKD. Trimming took 2 bases from V and 5 from J, leaving 10 bases between them. The CDR3 length is 13 residues. In nucleotides, the CDR3 is TGTGCCATCAGTGAGCGGTACGGGGACGAGCAGTACTTC. The encoded protein is CAISERYGDEQYF.

The CDR3 coding sequence is TGTGCCAGCAGAGGACTAGCGGGAGGGCCCAAGACCCAGTACTTC. It translates to CASRGLAGGPKTQYF. This chain uses TRBV2 with TRBJ2-5; TRBD2 aligns across 15 bases. Germline V gene sequence: CDR1 SNHLY, CDR2 FYNNEI. The CDR3 has 15 amino acids. V shed 6 bases and J 6 bases; nucleotides not matched to a gene: 5. Full variable domain (rest looked up from reference TRBV2 and TRBJ2-5): EPEVTQTPSHQVTQMGQEVILRCVPISNHLYFYWYRQILGQKVEFLVSFYNNEISEKSEIFDDQFSVERPDGSNFTLKIRSTKLEDSAMYFCASRGLAGGPKTQYFGPGTRLLVL.

The chain is built from TRBV29-1 and TRBJ1-2, with D maybe TRBD1 (6 bases). CDR3 length equals 13 residues. From germline, CDR1 is SQVTM and CDR2 ANQGSEA. Trimming removed 3 bases from V and 6 bases from J, with 14 bases in between. CDR3 sequence: CSVDLGQSDGYTF. CDR3 coding DNA: TGCAGCGTTGACCTCGGACAGTCCGATGGCTACACCTTC. Full variable domain (rest looked up from reference TRBV29-1 and TRBJ1-2): SAVISQKPSRDICQRGTSLTIQCQVDSQVTMMFWYRQQPGQSLTLIATANQGSEATYESGFVIDKFPISRPNLTFSTLTVSNMSPEDSSIYLCSVDLGQSDGYTFGSGTRLTVV.

The V call is TRBV30, the J call TRBJ1-1; the match to TRBD1 covers 8 bases. Germline V lookup: CDR1 GTSNPN, CDR2 SVGIG (reference sequence). The CDR3 runs to 15 residues. With V trimmed by 0 bases and J by 3 bases, 6 bases remained unmatched. CDR3 nucleotide sequence: TGTGCCTGGAGTGTACAGGGGGTGGACGACACTGAAGCTTTCTTT. This sequence encodes CAWSVQGVDDTEAFF.

The chain uses TRBV14 and TRBJ2-1, with no clear D. This CDR3 is 13 amino acids long. The germline CDR1 and CDR2 sequences are SGHDN and FVKESK. The V gene lost 0 bases and the J gene lost 9 bases, with 9 bases spanning the gap. The CDR3, as DNA: TGTGCCAGCAGCCAAGATCTGAGGATTGAGCAGTTCTTC. Translated: CASSQDLRIEQFF. The full variable domain, rest sourced from reference TRBV14 and TRBJ2-1, is EAGVTQFPSHSVIEKGQTVTLRCDPISGHDNLYWYRRVMGKEIKFLLHFVKESKQDESGMPNNRFLAERTGGTYSTLKVQPAELEDSGVYFCASSQDLRIEQFFGPGTRLTVL.

The chain joins TRBV7-6 to TRBJ1-5, with TRBD1 identical over 9 bases. Germline CDR1 is SGHVS and CDR2 is FNYEAQ. Germline trimming cut 5 bases from V and 0 bases from J; bases unmatched to any gene: 5. This CDR3 region has 16 residues. The CDR3 is CASSAQTGGSNQPQHF. The DNA of the CDR3 is TGTGCCAGCAGCGCCCAGACAGGGGGTAGCAATCAGCCCCAGCATTTT.

The rearrangement uses TRBV12-3 or TRBV12-4 and TRBJ1-2; D is uncertain. Trimming stripped 2 bases from V and 7 bases from J, with 11 bases between. The CDR3 runs 13 residues. The CDR3 protein is CASSLTPHPGYTF. DNA of the CDR3: TGTGCCAGCAGTTTAACTCCCCACCCTGGCTACACCTTC.

The rearrangement uses TRBV19 and TRBJ2-2; 11 bases are a match to TRBD2. Trimming removed 0 bases from V and 3 bases from J; junction bases left unmatched: 3. Germline assignment: CDR1 LNHDA and CDR2 SQIVND (reference sequence). The CDR3 is 17 amino acids. CDR3 protein: CASSIEKGLADTGELFF. CDR3 DNA sequence: TGTGCCAGTAGTATAGAAAAGGGACTAGCGGACACCGGGGAGCTGTTTTTT.

The V call is TRBV7-9, the J call TRBJ2-1, with 12 bases matching TRBD2. The germline V gene encodes CDR1 SEHNR and CDR2 FQNEAQ (reference sequence). V trimming: 3 bases; J trimming: 5 bases; junction bases outside the gene matches: 2. This CDR3 region has 15 residues. The CDR3 DNA follows: TGTGCCAGCAGCTTCCTAGCGGGAGGGGACAATGAGCAGTTCTTC. Encoded protein: CASSFLAGGDNEQFF.

This rearrangement joins TRBV5-6 to TRBJ1-2, with TRBD1 as a possible D gene (5 bases). With 1 base removed from V and 5 bases from J, the gap between germline ends came to 6 bases. From germline, CDR1 is SGHDT and CDR2 YYEEEE. The length of the CDR3 is 12 residues. CDR3 residues: CASSLTGYGYTF. CDR3 coding DNA: TGTGCCAGCAGCTTGACAGGATATGGCTACACCTTC.

This chain's CDR3 is CASSDLPPGELFF. The CDR3 coding sequence is TGTGCCAGCAGTGATCTTCCCCCCGGGGAGCTGTTTTTT. This chain uses TRBV2 with TRBJ2-2; D remains ambiguous. The CDR3 consists of 13 residues. With 3 bases removed from V and 6 bases from J, the gap between germline ends came to 8 bases. Looked up from germline, CDR1 is SNHLY and CDR2 is FYNNEI.

This clone has a handful of counts. J is TRBJ1-2 and V is TRBV7-9, with 7 bases matching TRBD1. The CDR3 has 16 amino acids. The germline CDR1 and CDR2 sequences are SEHNR and FQNEAQ (reference sequence). After removal of 5 bases from V and 0 bases from J, the junction contained 9 bases not matched to a gene. The DNA of the CDR3 is TGTGCCAGCAGCCCGCGGACAGGAACTTCTAACTATGGCTACACCTTC. Translation: CASSPRTGTSNYGYTF.

The chain combines TRBV5-6 with TRBJ2-2, with 8 bases fitting TRBD1. Germline CDR1 is SGHDT and CDR2 is YYEEEE. The CDR3 sequence is 14 residues long. The junction had 1 base not matched to a gene; V was cut back by 1 base and J by 5 bases. The CDR3 DNA reads as TGTGCCAGCAGCTTGAGACAGGGGACCGGGGAGCTGTTTTTT. Translating gives CASSLRQGTGELFF.